This TCR beta chain was identified in a study of blood T cell repertoires in COVID-19. Produced via immunoSEQ multiplex PCR; TCRdb's table is partial and in-frame only. The data show some 350,000 clones, 85% to 90% seen once. The V segment lost 6 bases and the J segment 3 bases; nucleotides outside the gene matches: 9. Germline CDR1 is SGHDN and CDR2 is FVKESK. The CDR3 consists of 15 residues. V is TRBV14 and J is TRBJ2-7; 9 bases line up with TRBD1. The sequenced sample consisted of peripheral blood. This sequence originates from a woman in her sixties or seventies with COVID-19, enrolled during active disease. CDR3 DNA: TGTGCCAGCAGAGAGTCGGGACAGGGACGCTACGAGCAGTACTTC. Its translation: CASRESGQGRYEQYF.